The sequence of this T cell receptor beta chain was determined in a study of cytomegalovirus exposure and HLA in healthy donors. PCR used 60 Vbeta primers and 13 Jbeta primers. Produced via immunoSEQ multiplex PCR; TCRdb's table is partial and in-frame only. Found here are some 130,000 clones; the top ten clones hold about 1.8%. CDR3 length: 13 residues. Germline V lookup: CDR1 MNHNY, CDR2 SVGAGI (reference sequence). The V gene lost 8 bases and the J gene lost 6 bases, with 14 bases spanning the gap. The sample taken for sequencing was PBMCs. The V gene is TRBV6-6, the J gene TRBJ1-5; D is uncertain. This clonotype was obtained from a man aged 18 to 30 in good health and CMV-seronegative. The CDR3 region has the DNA TGTGCCAGCGCGCTGACAAAGTCTCAGCCCCAGCATTTT. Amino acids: CASALTKSQPQHF.